The 13 T cell receptor beta chains below all came from one sample that was sequenced in a study of T cells in Graves' hyperthyroidism and ophthalmopathy. Amplified TCR beta CDR3 regions came from RNA transcripts. The HTBI primer set was used in a first-round RT-PCR of the TCR CDR3. TCRdb independently ran MiXCR on the multiplex PCR reads; one entry per CDR3 protein. The sample lists a few hundred thousand distinct CDR3 sequences, approximately 14% occurring once. Sequenced: blood. The receptors shown here come from a woman aged 25-40 years with Graves' hyperthyroidism.

The chain couples TRBV30 to TRBJ2-5; 9 bases agree with TRBD1. CDR1 and CDR2 (germline): GTSNPN, SVGIG (reference sequence). Unmatched junction bases numbered 4, after V lost 6 bases and J lost 5 bases. The CDR3 loop spans 12 amino acids. Written as DNA, the CDR3 is TGTGCCTGCGAGACAGGGGGGGAGACCCAGTACTTC. It is translated as CACETGGETQYF.

Ten or more counts support this clonotype. The rearrangement links TRBV20-1 to TRBJ1-1; the D gene is possibly TRBD1 (6 bases). Germline V lookup: CDR1 DFQATT, CDR2 SNEGSKA (reference sequence). The V end was cut by 5 bases, the J end by 7 bases, with 11 bases between. CDR3 length: 11 amino acids. The CDR3 region is CSASTGLEAFF. In nucleotides, the CDR3 is TGCAGTGCTTCGACAGGCCTTGAAGCTTTCTTT.

The sample holds a few counts of this clonotype. This sequence joins TRBV9 and TRBJ2-7; the D is unclear. This CDR3 is built from 14 residues. In germline, CDR1 is SGDLS, CDR2 YYNGEE. Trimming left V 0 bases short and J 2 bases short, with 9 bases between. The CDR3 region is CASSVGSGTYEQYF. The CDR3 DNA is TGTGCCAGCAGCGTAGGTAGTGGGACCTACGAGCAGTACTTC. The whole variable domain, remainder taken from reference TRBV9 and TRBJ2-7, is DSGVTQTPKHLITATGQRVTLRCSPRSGDLSVYWYQQSLDQGLQFLIQYYNGEERAKGNILERFSAQQFPDLHSELNLSSLELGDSALYFCASSVGSGTYEQYFGPGTRLTVT.

Only a few counts were recorded for this clonotype. This chain joins TRBV9 and TRBJ1-2; D unresolved. Germline V gene lookup returns CDR1 SGDLS and CDR2 YYNGEE. The CDR3 has 14 residues. Trimming cost V 0 bases and J 0 bases, with 6 bases left between them. The chain's CDR3 is CASSVAHSNYGYTF. The CDR3 DNA reads as TGTGCCAGCAGCGTAGCTCATTCTAACTATGGCTACACCTTC.

A few counts support this clonotype. The chain carries TRBV7-3 and TRBJ2-2, with TRBD1 identical over 10 bases. The CDR3 length is 18 residues. Per germline, CDR1 SGHTA and CDR2 FQGTGA. Unmatched junction bases numbered 9, after V lost 5 bases and J lost 0 bases. The CDR3, as DNA: TGTGCCAGCAGCCCGACCGGGACAGGGGCAACGAACACCGGGGAGCTGTTTTTT. Its protein is CASSPTGTGATNTGELFF.

This clonotype was recorded a few times. CDR3 nucleotides: TGTGCCAGCAGCGCTGGACTAGCTGACGAGACCCAGTACTTC. It specifies CASSAGLADETQYF. This chain links TRBV11-3 with TRBJ2-5; 8 nucleotides match TRBD2. Germline trimming cut 5 bases from V and 5 bases from J; bases unmatched to any gene: 7. The CDR3 extends over 14 amino acids. The germline V gene encodes CDR1 SGHNT and CDR2 YENEEA.

The chain employs TRBV30 and TRBJ1-6; D is ambiguous. The CDR3 has 15 amino acids. V lost 0 bases and J 5 bases, leaving 11 bases between the germline ends. CDR1 GTSNPN and CDR2 SVGIG come from the germline V gene (reference sequence). The CDR3 nucleotides read TGTGCCTGGAGTGTGGACGGAGGAAATAATTCACCCCTCCACTTT. Translated, it gives CAWSVDGGNNSPLHF.

This clonotype was observed many times. V and J are TRBV27 and TRBJ2-5; 13 bases are shared with TRBD2. Germline assignment: CDR1 MNHEY and CDR2 SMNVEV (reference sequence). The V and J ends lost 5 bases and 1 base, in that order; junction bases with no gene match: 7. This CDR3 contains 17 residues. The CDR3: CASSAGLAGAFQETQYF. The CDR3 DNA follows: TGTGCCAGCAGTGCCGGACTAGCGGGAGCCTTCCAAGAGACCCAGTACTTC.

This clonotype was recorded many times. J is TRBJ2-1 and V is TRBV2, with TRBD1 matching over 8 bases. Germline V gene data show CDR1 as SNHLY and CDR2 as FYNNEI. V lost 6 bases to trimming and J lost 4 bases; unmatched junction nucleotides: 8. The CDR3 covers 15 residues. CDR3 in DNA: TGTGCCAGCAGCGACAGGGGCCTCCCTTACAATGAGCAGTTCTTC. The encoded protein is CASSDRGLPYNEQFF.

This clonotype was recorded a few times. A read error may be the cause here, since a much bigger clone is one base away. The chain combines TRBV4-2 with TRBJ2-7, with D perhaps matching TRBD2 (6 bases). Germline V CDR1 and CDR2: LGHNA, YNFKEQ. With 2 bases removed from V and 7 bases from J, the gap between germline ends came to 15 bases. The length of the CDR3 is 14 residues. The CDR3 spells CASSQNRGIREQYF. Here the CDR3 DNA reads TGTGCCAGCAGCCAAAATCGCGGGATTAGAGAGCAGTACTTC.

This clonotype was picked up a small number of times. V usage is TRBV29-1 and J usage is TRBJ2-3; TRBD1 agrees at 7 bases. Germline CDR1 is SQVTM and CDR2 is ANQGSEA. This CDR3 spans 14 amino acids. Trimming took 7 bases from V and 2 from J; bases not matched to a gene: 9. In DNA, the CDR3 is TGCAGCGCCGAAGACAGGGTTTTCACAGATACGCAGTATTTT. Its protein product is CSAEDRVFTDTQYF.

This clonotype was detected ten times or more. The genes are TRBV7-9 and TRBJ2-6; possible D gene TRBD2, 5 bases. There are 15 residues in the CDR3. Germline V CDR1 and CDR2: SEHNR, FQNEAQ (reference sequence). V lost 4 bases and J 0 bases, leaving 7 bases between the germline ends. In DNA form, the CDR3 reads TGTGCCAGCAGCTGGCGGGTCTCTGGGGCCAACGTCCTGACTTTC. Translated, it gives CASSWRVSGANVLTF. The full variable domain, rest sourced from reference TRBV7-9 and TRBJ2-6, is DTGVSQNPRHKITKRGQNVTFRCDPISEHNRLYWYRQTLGQGPEFLTYFQNEAQLEKSRLLSDRFSAERPKGSFSTLEIQRTEQGDSAMYLCASSWRVSGANVLTFGAGSRLTVL.

The chain links TRBV5-1 to TRBJ1-2; 8 bases are a match to TRBD1. The CDR3 consists of 15 residues. The ends lost 4 bases at V and 6 bases at J; junction bases unmatched: 11. Germline lookup yields CDR1 SGHRS and CDR2 YFSETQ. CDR3: CASSVDRGGRDGYTF. CDR3 bases: TGCGCCAGCAGCGTCGACAGGGGAGGGCGGGATGGCTACACCTTC.